This T cell receptor beta chain was sequenced in a study of CD8 T cells in ankylosing spondylitis. MiXCR, applied by TCRdb to the 5' RACE reads, yields one record per CDR3 protein. The data contain roughly 190,000 distinct CDR3 sequences, over 10% of them singletons. The junction had 12 bases not matched to a gene; V was cut back by 4 bases and J by 2 bases. There are 18 residues in the CDR3. Germline V lookup: CDR1 LGHDT, CDR2 YNNKEL (reference sequence). The sample was blood, either unsorted or a sorted T cell fraction (not recorded which). This sequence was found in a male donor with ankylosing spondylitis or in good health (not recorded which). This sequence joins TRBV3-1 and TRBJ2-2, with 8 bases lining up with TRBD2. The CDR3 nucleotides are TGTGCCAGCAGCCCCGGACTAGCCCGGAGGACAAACACCGGGGAGCTGTTTTTT. It translates to CASSPGLARRTNTGELFF.